Reported below is one T cell receptor beta chain. This sample is part of a study of blood T cell repertoires in COVID-19. About the research overall: Whether acute or convalescent, the COVID-19 samples came from the United States, Italy and Spain. Nucleic acid was either cDNA or gDNA, and it came from T cells, B-cell-depleted T cells, or PBMCs.

The ends lost 5 bases at V and 3 bases at J; junction bases unmatched: 6. This CDR3 region has 15 residues. CDR1 and CDR2 from the germline V gene are SGHTA and FQGNSA. Under the authors' procedure: Scientists estimated how many nucleated cells there were by amplifying reference gene primers. Only in-frame clones appear in the TCRdb table, and some are missing; sequencing was by immunoSEQ multiplex PCR. The V and J calls and clone size are taken from that table; D and trimming were inferred from the DNA. The sample records 130,000 or so clones, roughly 84% being singletons. Input material: peripheral blood. This chain links TRBV7-2 with TRBJ2-3; TRBD1 matches 9 bases. This sequence was found in a woman aged 60-75 years with acute or convalescent COVID-19. The CDR3 DNA sequence: TGTGCCAGCAGCCCAGACAGGGGGAGTACAGATACGCAGTATTTT. Protein product: CASSPDRGSTDTQYF.